The sample holds many counts of the clone carrying this T cell receptor (beta chain). The antigen is not known. Individual cDNA molecules were tagged with unique molecular identifiers. TCRdb redid the calling of the 5' RACE reads with MiXCR, one entry per CDR3 protein. The repertoire holds tens of thousands of distinct CDR3 sequences, with around 6.6% as singletons. Trimming took 4 bases from V and 0 from J, leaving 13 bases between them. Germline lookup yields CDR1 KGHSH and CDR2 LQKENI. The CDR3 has 16 residues. These data belong to a study of early T cells in non-severe SARS-CoV-2 infection. Study-wide context: Chains stayed unpaired after sequencing of bulk RNA from unsorted whole blood. The study, taken as a whole, reports: In VDJdb matching, anti-spike CD8 responses were favored while private and CD4 specificities went missing.

The sample comprised whole blood. The V and J genes are TRBV18 and TRBJ1-3, with TRBD1 as a possible D gene (6 bases). This TCR derives from an adult who was a healthcare worker with PCR-confirmed SARS-CoV-2 infection or an uninfected control (not recorded which). The CDR3 coding sequence is TGTGCCAGCTCACGAAATGGACAGAGCTCTGGAAACACCATATATTTT. Amino acids: CASSRNGQSSGNTIYF.